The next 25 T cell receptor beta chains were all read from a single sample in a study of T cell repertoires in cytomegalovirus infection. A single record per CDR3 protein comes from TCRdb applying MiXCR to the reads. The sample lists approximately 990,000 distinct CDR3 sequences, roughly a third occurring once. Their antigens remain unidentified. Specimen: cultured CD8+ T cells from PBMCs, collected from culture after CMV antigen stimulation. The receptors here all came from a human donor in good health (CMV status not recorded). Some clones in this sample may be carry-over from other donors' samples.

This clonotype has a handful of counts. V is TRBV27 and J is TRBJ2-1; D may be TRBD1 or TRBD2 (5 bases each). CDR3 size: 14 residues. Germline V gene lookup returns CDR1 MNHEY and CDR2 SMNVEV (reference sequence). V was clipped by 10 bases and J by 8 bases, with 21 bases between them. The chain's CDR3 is CAISPAGTRHEQFF. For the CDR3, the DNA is TGTGCCATTTCCCCTGCCGGGACGAGACATGAGCAGTTCTTC.

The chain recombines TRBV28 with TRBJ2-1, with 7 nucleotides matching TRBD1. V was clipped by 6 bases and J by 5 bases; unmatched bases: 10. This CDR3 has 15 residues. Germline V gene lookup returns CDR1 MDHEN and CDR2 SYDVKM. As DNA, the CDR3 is TGTGCCAGCAGCCCCGACAGGGTAGTACACAATGAGCAGTTCTTC. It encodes CASSPDRVVHNEQFF.

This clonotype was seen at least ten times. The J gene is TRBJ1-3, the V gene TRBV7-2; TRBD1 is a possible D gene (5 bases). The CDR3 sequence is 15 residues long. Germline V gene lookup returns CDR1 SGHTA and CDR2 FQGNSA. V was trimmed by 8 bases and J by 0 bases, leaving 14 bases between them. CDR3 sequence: CASGRGSSSGNTIYF. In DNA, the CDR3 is TGTGCCAGCGGCCGGGGGTCCTCCTCTGGAAACACCATATATTTT.

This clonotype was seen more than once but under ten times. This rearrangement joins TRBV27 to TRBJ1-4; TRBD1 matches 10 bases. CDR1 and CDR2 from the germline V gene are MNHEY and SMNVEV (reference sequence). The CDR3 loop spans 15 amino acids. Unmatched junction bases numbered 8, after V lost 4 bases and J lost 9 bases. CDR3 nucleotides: TGTGCCAGCAGTTCGACAGGGGGCAGTGGTAAAAAACTGTTTTTT. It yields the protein CASSSTGGSGKKLFF.

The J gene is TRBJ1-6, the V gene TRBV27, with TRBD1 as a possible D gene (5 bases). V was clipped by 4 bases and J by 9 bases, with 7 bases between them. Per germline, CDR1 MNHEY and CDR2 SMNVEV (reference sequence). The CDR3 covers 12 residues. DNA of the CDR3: TGTGCCAGCAGTTGGGGGGGTTCACCCCTCCACTTT. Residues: CASSWGGSPLHF.

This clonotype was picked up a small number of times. The CDR3 region has the DNA TGTGCCAGCAGCTTCAATAGTCGGCAGGGCTGCAATCAGCCCCAGCATTTT. Translated: CASSFNSRQGCNQPQHF. The rearrangement links TRBV11-3 to TRBJ1-5; a possible D gene is TRBD1 (5 bases). V lost 3 bases and J lost 2, with 17 bases in between. The CDR3 consists of 17 residues. Germline CDR1 reads SGHNT; CDR2 reads YENEEA.

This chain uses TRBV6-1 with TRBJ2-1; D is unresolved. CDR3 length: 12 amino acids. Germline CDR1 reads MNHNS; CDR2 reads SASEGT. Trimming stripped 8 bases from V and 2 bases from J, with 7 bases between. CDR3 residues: CASFLPYNEQFF. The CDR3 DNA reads TGTGCCAGCTTTCTCCCCTACAATGAGCAGTTCTTC.

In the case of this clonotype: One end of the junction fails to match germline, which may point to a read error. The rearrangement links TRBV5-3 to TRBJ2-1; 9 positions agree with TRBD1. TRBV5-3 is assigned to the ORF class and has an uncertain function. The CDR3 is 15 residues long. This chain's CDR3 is CASSFTGGEGSEQFF. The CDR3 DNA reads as TGTGCCAGCAGCTTTACAGGGGGCGAAGGTAGTGAGCAGTTCTTC.

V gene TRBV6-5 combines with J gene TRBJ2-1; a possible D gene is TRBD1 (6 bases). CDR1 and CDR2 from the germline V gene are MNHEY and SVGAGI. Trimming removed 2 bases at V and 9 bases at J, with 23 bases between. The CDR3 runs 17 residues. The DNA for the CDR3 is TGTGCCAGCAGTTACGCCGGGACACGGAACCCTTTGACTGAGCAGTTCTTC. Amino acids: CASSYAGTRNPLTEQFF.

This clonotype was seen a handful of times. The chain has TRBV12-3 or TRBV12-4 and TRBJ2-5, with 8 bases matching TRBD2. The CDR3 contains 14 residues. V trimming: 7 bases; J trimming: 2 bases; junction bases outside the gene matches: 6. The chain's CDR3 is CASNIAGSQETQYF. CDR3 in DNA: TGTGCCAGCAATATAGCGGGGTCACAAGAGACCCAGTACTTC.

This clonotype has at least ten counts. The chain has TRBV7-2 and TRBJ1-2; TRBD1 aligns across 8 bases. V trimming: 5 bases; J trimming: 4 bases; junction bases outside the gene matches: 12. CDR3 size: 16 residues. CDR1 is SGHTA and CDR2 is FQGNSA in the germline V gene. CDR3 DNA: TGTGCCAGCAGCCCCAATTCTAACAGGGGGTCCTATGGCTACACCTTC. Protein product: CASSPNSNRGSYGYTF.

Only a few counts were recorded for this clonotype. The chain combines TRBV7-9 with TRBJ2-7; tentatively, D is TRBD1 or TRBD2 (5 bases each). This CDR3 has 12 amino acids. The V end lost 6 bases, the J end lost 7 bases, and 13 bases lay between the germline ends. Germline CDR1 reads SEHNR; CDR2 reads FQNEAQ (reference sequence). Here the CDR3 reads CASRGTSREQYV. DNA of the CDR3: TGTGCCAGCAGGGGGACCTCCAGGGAGCAGTACGTC.

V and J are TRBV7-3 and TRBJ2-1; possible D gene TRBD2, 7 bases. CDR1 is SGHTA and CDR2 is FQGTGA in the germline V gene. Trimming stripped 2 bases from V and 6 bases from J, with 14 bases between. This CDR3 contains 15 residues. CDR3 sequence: CASSLGGARFNEQFF. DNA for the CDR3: TGTGCCAGCAGCTTAGGGGGGGCCCGGTTCAATGAGCAGTTCTTC.

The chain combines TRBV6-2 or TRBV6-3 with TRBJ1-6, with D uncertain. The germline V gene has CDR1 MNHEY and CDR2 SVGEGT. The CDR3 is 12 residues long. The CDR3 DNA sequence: TGTGCTCACCGAGAGCTTAATTCACCCCTCCACTTT. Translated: CAHRELNSPLHF.

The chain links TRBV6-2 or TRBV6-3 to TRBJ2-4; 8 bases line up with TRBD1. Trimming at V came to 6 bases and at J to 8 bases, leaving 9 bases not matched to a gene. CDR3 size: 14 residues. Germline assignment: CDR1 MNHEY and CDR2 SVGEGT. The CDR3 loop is CASSQDRVTYIQYF. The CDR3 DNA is TGTGCCAGCAGCCAGGACAGGGTTACCTACATTCAGTACTTC.

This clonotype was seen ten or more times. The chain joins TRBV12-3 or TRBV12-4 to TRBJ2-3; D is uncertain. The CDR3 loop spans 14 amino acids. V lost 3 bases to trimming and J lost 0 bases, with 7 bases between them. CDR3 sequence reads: CASSFRPSTDTQYF. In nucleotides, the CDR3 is TGTGCCAGCAGTTTTCGTCCTAGCACAGATACGCAGTATTTT.

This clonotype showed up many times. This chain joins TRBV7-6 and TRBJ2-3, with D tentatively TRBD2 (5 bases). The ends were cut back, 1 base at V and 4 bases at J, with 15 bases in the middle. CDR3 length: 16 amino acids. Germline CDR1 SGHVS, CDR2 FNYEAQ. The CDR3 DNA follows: TGTGCCAGCAGCTTAGATGCGGAGGCAGTACCAGATACGCAGTATTTT. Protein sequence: CASSLDAEAVPDTQYF.

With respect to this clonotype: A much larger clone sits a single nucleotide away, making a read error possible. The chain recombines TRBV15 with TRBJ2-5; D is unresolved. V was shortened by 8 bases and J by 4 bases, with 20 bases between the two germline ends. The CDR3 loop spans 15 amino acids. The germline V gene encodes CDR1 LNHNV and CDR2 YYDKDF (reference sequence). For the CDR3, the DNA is TGTGCCACCCTCCCGGGCCAAACTTGCTTAGAGACCCAGTACTTC. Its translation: CATLPGQTCLETQYF.

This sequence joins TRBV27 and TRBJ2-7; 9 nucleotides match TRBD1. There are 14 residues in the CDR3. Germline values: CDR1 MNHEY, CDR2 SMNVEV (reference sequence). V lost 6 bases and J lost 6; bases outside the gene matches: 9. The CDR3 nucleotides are TGTGCCAGCAGCTTTTCGGGGACAGGGCTCGAGCAGTACTTC. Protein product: CASSFSGTGLEQYF.

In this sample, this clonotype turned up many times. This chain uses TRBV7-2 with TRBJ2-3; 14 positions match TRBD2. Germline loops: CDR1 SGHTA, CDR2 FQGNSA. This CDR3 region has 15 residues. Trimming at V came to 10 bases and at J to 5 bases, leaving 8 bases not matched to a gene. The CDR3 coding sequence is TGTGCCACCAGTAGACTAGCGGGGGGGCAAGATACGCAGTATTTT. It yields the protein CATSRLAGGQDTQYF.

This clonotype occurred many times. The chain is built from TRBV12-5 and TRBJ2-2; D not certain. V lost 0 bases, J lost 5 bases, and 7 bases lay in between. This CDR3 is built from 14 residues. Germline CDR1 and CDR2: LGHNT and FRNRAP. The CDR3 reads CASGLVMGTGELFF. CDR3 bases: TGTGCTAGTGGTTTGGTAATGGGAACCGGGGAGCTGTTTTTT.

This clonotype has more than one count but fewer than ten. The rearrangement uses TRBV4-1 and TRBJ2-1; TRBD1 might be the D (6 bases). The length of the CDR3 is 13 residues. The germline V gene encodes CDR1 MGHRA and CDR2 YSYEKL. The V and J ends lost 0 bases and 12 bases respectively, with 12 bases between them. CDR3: CASSQDGQFVQFF. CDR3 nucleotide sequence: TGCGCCAGCAGCCAAGATGGACAGTTCGTGCAGTTCTTC.

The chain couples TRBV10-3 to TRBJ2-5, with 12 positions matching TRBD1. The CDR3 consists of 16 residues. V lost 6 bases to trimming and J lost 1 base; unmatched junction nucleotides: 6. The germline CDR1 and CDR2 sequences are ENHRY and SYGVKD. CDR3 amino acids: CAISGTGGLTQETQYF. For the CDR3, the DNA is TGTGCCATCAGCGGGACAGGGGGCCTAACCCAAGAGACCCAGTACTTC.

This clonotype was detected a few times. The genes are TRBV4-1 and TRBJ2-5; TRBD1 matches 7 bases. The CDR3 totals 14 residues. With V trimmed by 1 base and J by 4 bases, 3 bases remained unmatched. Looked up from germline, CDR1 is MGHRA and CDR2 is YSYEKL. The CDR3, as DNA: TGCGCCAGCAGCCAAGTTACAGGGGTAGAGACCCAGTACTTC. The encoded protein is CASSQVTGVETQYF.

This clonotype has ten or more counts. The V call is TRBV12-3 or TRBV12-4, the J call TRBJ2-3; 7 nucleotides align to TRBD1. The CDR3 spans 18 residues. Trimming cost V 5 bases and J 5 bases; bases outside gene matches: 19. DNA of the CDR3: TGTGCCAGCAGTCCCCCCCCGACAGGGATGAATGGATTAGATACGCAGTATTTT. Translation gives CASSPPPTGMNGLDTQYF.